A selection of T cell receptor beta chains follows, all from one sample in a study of blood T cell repertoires in COVID-19. Sequencing was performed with immunoSEQ multiplex PCR; in TCRdb, only in-frame clones are kept and a portion is missing. The data contain hundreds of thousands of clones, about 87% of them singletons. The sequencing input was PBMCs or T cells enriched from blood (not recorded which). These TCRs come from a woman between 45 and 60 years old who had recovered from COVID-19. The CDR3 runs from the conserved cysteine through the conserved F or W. D genes are given only for firm matches. Clone size appears in some rows only: once, few, many, or a class for an expanded clone.

D: NA
J: TRBJ2-1
V: TRBV4-3
size: NA
CDR3: CASSQASGPAEQFF
DNA: TGCGCCAGCAGCCAAGCCTCAGGTCCCGCTGAGCAGTTCTTC

D: NA
J: TRBJ2-3
V: TRBV29-1
size: NA
CDR3: CSVAQNPSGNTQYF
DNA: TGCAGCGTTGCCCAGAACCCCAGTGGTAATACGCAGTATTTT

D: TRBD1
J: TRBJ2-7
V: TRBV13
size: few
CDR3: CASSSHNRGSYEQYF
DNA: TGTGCCAGCAGTTCGCATAACAGGGGCTCCTACGAGCAGTACTTC

D: TRBD2
J: TRBJ2-7
V: TRBV7-6
size: NA
CDR3: CASSSPSGASYEQYF
DNA: TGTGCCAGCAGCTCCCCTAGCGGGGCTTCCTACGAGCAGTACTTC

D: NA
J: TRBJ1-2
V: TRBV28
size: NA
CDR3: CASSFGLGNYGYTF
DNA: TGTGCCAGCAGCTTCGGACTGGGAAACTATGGCTACACCTTC

D: NA
J: TRBJ2-7
V: TRBV19
size: NA
CDR3: CASSPTDTIGYEQYF
DNA: TGTGCCAGTAGTCCGACAGACACAATTGGTTACGAGCAGTACTTC

D: NA
J: TRBJ1-3
V: TRBV3-1/TRBV3-2
size: NA
CDR3: CASSPRLATTIYF
DNA: TGTGCCAGCAGCCCTCGACTCGCTACCACCATATATTTT

D: NA
J: TRBJ1-2
V: TRBV6-6
size: NA
CDR3: CASHTPNYGYTF
DNA: TGTGCCAGCCATACTCCTAACTATGGCTACACCTTC

D: TRBD1
J: TRBJ1-2
V: TRBV28
size: NA
CDR3: CASRSSGTVTNYGYTF
DNA: TGTGCCAGCAGGTCATCCGGGACAGTGACTAACTATGGCTACACCTTC

D: NA
J: TRBJ1-2
V: TRBV28
size: few
CDR3: CASSFSRGYTF
DNA: TGTGCCAGCAGTTTCTCTCGGGGCTACACCTTC

D: NA
J: TRBJ1-5
V: TRBV19
size: NA
CDR3: CASSIPFDRQGNQPQHF
DNA: TGTGCCAGTAGTATCCCTTTTGATAGACAGGGCAATCAGCCCCAGCATTTT

D: NA
J: TRBJ1-2
V: TRBV30
size: NA
CDR3: CAWSVSWRTNYGYTF
DNA: TGTGCCTGGAGTGTCAGTTGGAGGACTAACTATGGCTACACCTTC

D: NA
J: TRBJ1-5
V: TRBV15
size: NA
CDR3: CATSRDINQPQHF
DNA: TGTGCCACCAGCAGAGATATTAATCAGCCCCAGCATTTT

D: TRBD2
J: TRBJ2-3
V: TRBV7-2
size: NA
CDR3: CASSLVDGTKSDTQYF
DNA: TGTGCCAGCAGCTTAGTTGACGGGACTAAGTCCGATACGCAGTATTTT

D: NA
J: TRBJ1-5
V: TRBV24-1
size: NA
CDR3: CATSGGLGNQPQHF
DNA: TGTGCCACCAGTGGAGGTCTCGGCAATCAGCCCCAGCATTTT

D: TRBD2
J: TRBJ2-7
V: TRBV10-3
size: NA
CDR3: CAISVGGGPPYEQYF
DNA: TGTGCCATCAGTGTGGGGGGAGGGCCCCCCTACGAGCAGTACTTC

D: NA
J: TRBJ2-2
V: TRBV7-2
size: few
CDR3: CASSLVGGRNTGELFF
DNA: TGTGCCAGCAGCTTAGTAGGCGGCAGAAACACCGGGGAGCTGTTTTTT

D: TRBD2
J: TRBJ2-7
V: TRBV14
size: NA
CDR3: CASSQGLAREQYF
DNA: TGTGCCAGCAGCCAAGGACTAGCGCGCGAGCAGTACTTC

D: NA
J: TRBJ2-7
V: TRBV3-1/TRBV3-2
size: few
CDR3: CASSPLTSYEQYF
DNA: TGTGCCAGCAGCCCTTTGACTAGCTACGAGCAGTACTTC

D: TRBD1
J: TRBJ1-2
V: TRBV19
size: few
CDR3: CASQAGTAGGYTF
DNA: TGTGCCAGCCAAGCCGGGACAGCTGGCGGCTACACCTTC

D: TRBD2
J: TRBJ2-2
V: TRBV7-3
size: few
CDR3: CASSPTGLARTGELFF
DNA: TGTGCCAGCAGCCCCACGGGACTAGCGAGAACCGGGGAGCTGTTTTTT

D: NA
J: TRBJ1-1
V: TRBV21-1
size: NA
CDR3: CASSKGRGREKNTEAFF
DNA: TGTGCCAGCAGCAAAGGGAGGGGCAGGGAAAAGAACACTGAAGCTTTCTTT

D: NA
J: TRBJ2-7
V: TRBV7-9
size: NA
CDR3: CASRLSSGGPEQYF
DNA: TGTGCCAGCAGACTCTCTTCAGGGGGGCCCGAGCAGTACTTC

D: TRBD1
J: TRBJ1-4
V: TRBV4-2
size: NA
CDR3: CASSPAGQGNVRNEKLFF
DNA: TGTGCCAGCAGCCCGGCGGGACAGGGTAATGTCCGTAATGAAAAACTGTTTTTT

D: TRBD1
J: TRBJ1-6
V: TRBV28
size: NA
CDR3: CASSLSGGSSPLHF
DNA: TGTGCCAGCAGTTTATCAGGGGGCAGTTCACCCCTCCACTTT

D: TRBD1
J: TRBJ1-1
V: TRBV28
size: NA
CDR3: CASSEPGQGPLPFF
DNA: TGTGCCAGCAGCGAGCCGGGACAGGGGCCTCTGCCTTTCTTT

D: TRBD1
J: TRBJ2-7
V: TRBV4-2
size: few
CDR3: CASSQGDRPYEQYF
DNA: TGTGCCAGCAGCCAAGGGGACAGACCCTACGAGCAGTACTTC

D: TRBD1
J: TRBJ1-1
V: TRBV7-2
size: few
CDR3: CASSLVQGVRAEAFF
DNA: TGTGCCAGCAGCTTAGTTCAGGGGGTCCGGGCTGAAGCTTTCTTT

D: NA
J: TRBJ1-1
V: TRBV6-1
size: NA
CDR3: CASSETQGKNTEAFF
DNA: TGTGCCAGCAGTGAAACCCAGGGGAAGAACACTGAAGCTTTCTTT

D: TRBD1
J: TRBJ1-5
V: TRBV5-6
size: once
CDR3: CASSLTGGQPQHF
DNA: TGTGCCAGCAGCTTGACAGGGGGCCAGCCCCAGCATTTT

D: TRBD2
J: TRBJ2-2
V: TRBV6-2/TRBV6-3
size: NA
CDR3: CASSYVAGGPSGELFF
DNA: TGTGCCAGCAGTTACGTCGCGGGAGGGCCTAGCGGGGAGCTGTTTTTT

D: TRBD1
J: TRBJ2-7
V: TRBV5-1
size: NA
CDR3: CASSPHYDRDRYEQYF
DNA: TGCGCCAGCAGCCCTCATTACGACAGGGATAGGTACGAGCAGTACTTC